The clone carrying this TCR beta chain was picked up a small number of times. Per the germline V gene, CDR1 is MNHNY and CDR2 is SVGAGI (reference sequence). Trimming cost V 2 bases and J 3 bases; bases outside gene matches: 3. CDR3 length: 16 amino acids. This sample stems from a study of cytomegalovirus exposure and HLA in healthy donors. PCR used 60 Vbeta primers and 13 Jbeta primers. TCRdb's copy holds only in-frame clones and misses some; the assay was immunoSEQ multiplex PCR. Found here are under 200,000 clones, 60% to 85% of them singletons; the top ten hold 5.7%. The specimen was PBMCs. The chain has TRBV6-6 and TRBJ1-5; 11 nucleotides line up with TRBD1. This sequence was found in a man aged 40-49 years in good health and CMV-seronegative. The CDR3 DNA follows: TGTGCCAGCAGTTACGGGGACAGGGGGTTCAATCAGCCCCAGCATTTT. Encoded protein: CASSYGDRGFNQPQHF.